This TCR beta chain emerged from a study of shared clonotypes between healthy human individuals. Sorted-subset replicate PCR reactions contained roughly 210 ng DNA, corresponding to tens of thousands of T cell genomes. Only in-frame clones appear in the TCRdb table, and some are missing; sequencing was by immunoSEQ multiplex PCR. Of a few million clones listed, 85% to 95% are singletons. The length of the CDR3 is 16 residues. V shed 3 bases and J 1 base; nucleotides not matched to a gene: 4. Germline V gene lookup returns CDR1 SGHRS and CDR2 YFSETQ. For this clone: Other DNA sequences within the sample encode an identical CDR3.

The clonotype was recovered from a man between 18 and 35 years old in good health. Source material: naive CD4+ T cells sorted from blood. As for subset: CD45RA+ positively selected. The genes are TRBV5-1 and TRBJ2-3; 11 nucleotides agree with TRBD2. The CDR3 DNA is TGCGCCAGCAGCTCCGGGACTAGCGGCCGCACAGATACGCAGTATTTT. It is translated as CASSSGTSGRTDTQYF. Combining the CDR3 with reference TRBV5-1 and TRBJ2-3 gives the whole variable domain KAGVTQTPRYLIKTRGQQVTLSCSPISGHRSVSWYQQTPGQGLQFLFEYFSETQRNKGNFPGRFSGRQFSNSRSEMNVSTLELGDSALYLCASSSGTSGRTDTQYFGPGTRLTVL.